Here is one TCR beta chain with its context. Since no conserved phenylalanine or tryptophan closes the CDR3, a read error is the likely cause. Because the CDR3's place on the DNA is in doubt, the DNA is left out and the CDR3 is given as listed by TCRdb. This entry is derived from a study of T cell responses to AZD1222 COVID-19 vaccine. Germline CDR1 and CDR2: SGHTA and FQGNSA. The CDR3 is 16 amino acids in total, end residues counted. Clones were sequenced by immunoSEQ multiplex PCR, and TCRdb holds only the in-frame ones, with some missing. The table lists approximately 150,000 clones, 90% to 95% of them singletons.

The chain combines TRBV7-2 with TRBJ1-1; the table's D call, TRBD1, has no DNA check behind it. The sequences come from peripheral blood, collected on day 0 of AZD1222 vaccination. The receptor was derived from an adult in good health. CDR3 region: CASSYPQLGTGSSWGV.